The 16 T cell receptor beta chains reported below all come from one sample, sequenced in a study of OX40 agonist ivuxolimab in advanced cancers. Produced via immunoSEQ multiplex PCR; TCRdb's table is partial and in-frame only. The sample has more than 100,000 clones; around 87% are singletons. Material: CD4+ or CD8+ T cells sorted from blood, obtained in a trial of the OX40 agonist ivuxolimab. The receptors were sampled from an adult with an advanced solid tumor such as melanoma, head and neck, liver or kidney cancer.

The chain links TRBV7-8 to TRBJ2-7; 11 nucleotides match TRBD1. This CDR3 comprises 17 residues. Looked up from germline, CDR1 is SGHVS and CDR2 is FQNEAQ. Trimming took 3 bases from V and 3 from J; bases not matched to a gene: 10. The CDR3 DNA sequence: TGTGCCAGCAGCTTGTTTAGGACAGGGGGCGCTCTCTACGAGCAGTACTTC. Its protein product is CASSLFRTGGALYEQYF.

The gene calls are TRBV5-1 and TRBJ2-1; 8 bases match TRBD2. Germline trimming cut 0 bases from V and 7 bases from J; bases unmatched to any gene: 3. The V gene's germline CDR1 is SGHRS and CDR2 YFSETQ. This CDR3 is 14 amino acids long. CDR3 in amino acids: CASSLAGLGNEQFF. The CDR3 bases are TGCGCCAGCAGCTTGGCGGGACTAGGGAATGAGCAGTTCTTC.

This chain joins TRBV5-1 and TRBJ2-2; D perhaps matches TRBD1 (5 bases). The ends were cut back, 0 bases at V and 1 base at J, with 10 bases in the middle. Germline CDR1 is SGHRS and CDR2 is YFSETQ. CDR3 length equals 16 residues. The CDR3: CASSLEAGQNTGELFF. As DNA, the CDR3 is TGCGCCAGCAGCTTGGAGGCAGGGCAGAACACCGGGGAGCTGTTTTTT. Drawing the rest from reference TRBV5-1 and TRBJ2-2, the complete variable domain is KAGVTQTPRYLIKTRGQQVTLSCSPISGHRSVSWYQQTPGQGLQFLFEYFSETQRNKGNFPGRFSGRQFSNSRSEMNVSTLELGDSALYLCASSLEAGQNTGELFFGEGSRLTVL.

The chain carries TRBV28 and TRBJ1-5; 10 bases are shared with TRBD1. Germline CDR1 MDHEN, CDR2 SYDVKM. The CDR3 spans 15 residues. Trimming removed 4 bases from V and 5 bases from J; junction bases left unmatched: 5. CDR3 nucleotide sequence: TGTGCCAGCAGTTCCTCCGGACAGGGGGATCAGCCCCAGCATTTT. This encodes CASSSSGQGDQPQHF. The variable domain in full, with the rest retrieved from reference TRBV28 and TRBJ1-5, is DVKVTQSSRYLVKRTGEKVFLECVQDMDHENMFWYRQDPGLGLRLIYFSYDVKMKEKGDIPEGYSVSREKKERFSLILESASTNQTSMYLCASSSSGQGDQPQHFGDGTRLSIL.

V gene TRBV4-3 combines with J gene TRBJ2-4; perhaps TRBD1 as D (5 bases). The germline V and J ends were trimmed by 1 base and 6 bases, with 10 bases remaining between them. The CDR3 contains 14 residues. CDR1 is LGHNA, CDR2 YSLEER, per germline. This chain's CDR3 is CASSQGQSGNIQYF. Written as DNA, the CDR3 is TGCGCCAGCAGCCAAGGACAGTCCGGAAACATTCAGTACTTC.

The chain employs TRBV5-1 and TRBJ1-2, with D perhaps matching TRBD1 (6 bases). This CDR3 has 14 residues. Germline values: CDR1 SGHRS, CDR2 YFSETQ. The V end lost 0 bases, the J end lost 4 bases, and 10 bases lay between the germline ends. Here the CDR3 DNA reads TGCGCCAGCAGCTTGGCAGGGGCCATCTATGGCTACACCTTC. Amino acids: CASSLAGAIYGYTF.

The chain links TRBV15 to TRBJ1-2; perhaps TRBD1 as D (6 bases). V was pared by 9 bases and J by 0 bases, with 35 bases between. This CDR3 has 21 amino acids. Germline-derived CDR1 and CDR2 are LNHNV and YYDKDF (reference sequence). CDR3 sequence (DNA): TGTGCCACTACTTCGGCCGGGACATTAATAAGGGAATCGGTGTCTAACTATGGCTACACCTTC. Its protein product is CATTSAGTLIRESVSNYGYTF.

The chain is built from TRBV28 and TRBJ1-2; 10 bases fit TRBD1. The germline gives CDR1 MDHEN, CDR2 SYDVKM. The CDR3 totals 16 residues. The J segment lost 5 bases and the V segment lost 6 bases, leaving 12 bases of the junction unmatched. The CDR3 sequence is CASRTTGTGVLYGYTF. In nucleotides, the CDR3 is TGTGCCAGCAGAACAACCGGGACAGGGGTCCTTTATGGCTACACCTTC.

This sequence joins TRBV4-3 and TRBJ2-7, with D possibly being TRBD1 (6 bases). Trimming cost V 4 bases and J 8 bases, with 15 bases left between them. This CDR3 has 13 residues. Germline V gene lookup returns CDR1 LGHNA and CDR2 YSLEER. CDR3 nucleotide sequence: TGCGCCAGCAGCCTGGAAGTAGGGGGACAGCAGTACTTC. Its protein is CASSLEVGGQQYF.

In DNA form, the CDR3 reads TGTGCCCCGGGACAGTCAAGAGAGACCCAGTACTTC. This encodes CAPGQSRETQYF. The rearrangement links TRBV2 to TRBJ2-5, with 7 positions matching TRBD1. The CDR3 sequence is 12 residues long. CDR1 and CDR2 (germline): SNHLY, FYNNEI. Trimming removed 11 bases from V and 4 bases from J; junction bases left unmatched: 7.

As DNA, the CDR3 is TGTGCCAGCAGTTCCCCGCAGGTATATGGCTACACCTTC. Protein: CASSSPQVYGYTF. The V call is TRBV6-5, the J call TRBJ1-2; no definite D call. Trimming took off 4 bases at V and 5 bases at J, with 11 bases between the two ends. CDR1 is MNHEY and CDR2 is SVGAGI in the germline V gene. This CDR3 has 13 residues.

The chain joins TRBV27 to TRBJ2-1, with TRBD2 matching over 8 bases. This CDR3 region has 14 residues. Per germline, CDR1 MNHEY and CDR2 SMNVEV (reference sequence). V dropped 4 bases and J dropped 3; count of bases not matched to a gene: 2. In DNA, the CDR3 is TGTGCCAGCAGTTCGGGACTAGTCTACAATGAGCAGTTCTTC. Translating it yields CASSSGLVYNEQFF.

This clone was seen only a few times. The CDR3 loop reads CASSVTGLSYEQYF. The CDR3, as DNA: TGTGCCAGCAGCGTGACAGGCCTCTCCTACGAGCAGTACTTC. The chain recombines TRBV28 with TRBJ2-7; a possible D gene is TRBD1 (6 bases). Germline V lookup: CDR1 MDHEN, CDR2 SYDVKM. V lost 6 bases and J lost 0, with 12 bases in between. The CDR3 consists of 14 residues.

The rearrangement links TRBV9 to TRBJ2-1; 10 bases map to TRBD2. Germline CDR1 is SGDLS and CDR2 is YYNGEE. The CDR3 consists of 16 residues. Trimming at V came to 4 bases and at J to 0 bases, leaving 4 bases not matched to a gene. CDR3 residues: CASSTGLAASYNEQFF. The CDR3 DNA reads as TGTGCCAGCAGCACTGGACTAGCGGCCTCCTACAATGAGCAGTTCTTC.

The V and J genes are TRBV9 and TRBJ1-2, with D possibly being TRBD1 (6 bases). This CDR3 is 19 amino acids long. Germline CDR1 SGDLS, CDR2 YYNGEE. V dropped 3 bases and J dropped 5 bases, with 29 bases sitting between them. CDR3 loop: CASSADGGGSTPTPYGYTF. The CDR3 DNA sequence: TGTGCCAGCAGCGCCGATGGGGGCGGATCCACGCCTACGCCATATGGCTACACCTTC. Filled out from reference TRBV9 and TRBJ1-2, the complete variable domain reads DSGVTQTPKHLITATGQRVTLRCSPRSGDLSVYWYQQSLDQGLQFLIQYYNGEERAKGNILERFSAQQFPDLHSELNLSSLELGDSALYFCASSADGGGSTPTPYGYTFGSGTRLTVV.

This chain links TRBV5-1 with TRBJ1-4; D perhaps matches TRBD1 (6 bases). CDR3 length: 13 amino acids. Germline V gene lookup returns CDR1 SGHRS and CDR2 YFSETQ. The V gene lost 4 bases and the J gene lost 5 bases, with 9 bases spanning the gap. In DNA form, the CDR3 reads TGCGCCAGCAGCAGGGGGGTCAATGAAAAACTGTTTTTT. Protein product: CASSRGVNEKLFF.